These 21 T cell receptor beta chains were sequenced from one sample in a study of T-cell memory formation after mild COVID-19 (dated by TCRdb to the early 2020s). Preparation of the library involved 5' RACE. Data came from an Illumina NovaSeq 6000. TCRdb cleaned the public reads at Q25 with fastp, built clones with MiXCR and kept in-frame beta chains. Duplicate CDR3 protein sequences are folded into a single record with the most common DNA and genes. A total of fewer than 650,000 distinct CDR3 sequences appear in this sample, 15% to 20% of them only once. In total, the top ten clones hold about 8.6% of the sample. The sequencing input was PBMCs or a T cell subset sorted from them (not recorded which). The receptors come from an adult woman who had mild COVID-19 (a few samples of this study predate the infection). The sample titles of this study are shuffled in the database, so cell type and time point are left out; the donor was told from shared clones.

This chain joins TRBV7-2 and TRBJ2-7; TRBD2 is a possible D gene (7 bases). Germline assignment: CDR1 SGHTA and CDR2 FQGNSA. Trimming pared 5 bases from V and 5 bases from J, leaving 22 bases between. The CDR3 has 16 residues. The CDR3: CASSQLGGAGGDEQYF. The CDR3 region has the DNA TGTGCCAGCAGCCAATTGGGGGGGGCTGGCGGGGACGAGCAGTACTTC.

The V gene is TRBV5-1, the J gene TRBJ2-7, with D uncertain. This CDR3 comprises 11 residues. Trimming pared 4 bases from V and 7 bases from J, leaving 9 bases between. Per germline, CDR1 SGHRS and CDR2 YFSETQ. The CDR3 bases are TGCGCCAGCAGCCATGGGTCTGAGCAGTACTTC. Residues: CASSHGSEQYF.

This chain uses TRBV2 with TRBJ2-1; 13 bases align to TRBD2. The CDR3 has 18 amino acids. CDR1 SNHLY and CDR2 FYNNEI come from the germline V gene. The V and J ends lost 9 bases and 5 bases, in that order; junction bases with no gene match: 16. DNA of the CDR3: TGTGCCAGATCACTCACTAGCGGGGGGGCACCAAGGAACAATGAGCAGTTCTTC. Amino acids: CARSLTSGGAPRNNEQFF.

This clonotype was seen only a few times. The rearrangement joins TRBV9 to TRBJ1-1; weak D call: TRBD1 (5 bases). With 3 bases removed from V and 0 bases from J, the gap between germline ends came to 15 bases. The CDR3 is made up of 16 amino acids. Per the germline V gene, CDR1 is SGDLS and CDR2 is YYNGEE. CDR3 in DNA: TGTGCCAGCAGCGCACTTCCGGGACGGATGAACACTGAAGCTTTCTTT. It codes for CASSALPGRMNTEAFF.

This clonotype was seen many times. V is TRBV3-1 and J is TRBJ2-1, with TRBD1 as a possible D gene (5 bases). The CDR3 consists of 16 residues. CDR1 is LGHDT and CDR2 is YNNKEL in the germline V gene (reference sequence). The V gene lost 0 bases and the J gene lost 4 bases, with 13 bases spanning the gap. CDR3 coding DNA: TGTGCCAGCAGCCAAGAGACAGTGCTCGGGTACAATGAGCAGTTCTTC. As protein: CASSQETVLGYNEQFF.

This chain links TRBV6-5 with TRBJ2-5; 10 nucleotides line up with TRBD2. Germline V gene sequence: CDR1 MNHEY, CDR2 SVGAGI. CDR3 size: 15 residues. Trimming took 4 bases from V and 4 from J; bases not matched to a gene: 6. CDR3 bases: TGTGCCAGCAGTTTTCTAGCGGGAGAGAGAGAGACCCAGTACTTC. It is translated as CASSFLAGERETQYF.

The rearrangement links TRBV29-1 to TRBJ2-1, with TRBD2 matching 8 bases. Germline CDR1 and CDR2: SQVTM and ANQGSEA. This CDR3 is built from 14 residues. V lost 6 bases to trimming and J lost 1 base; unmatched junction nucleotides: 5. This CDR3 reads CSVTTSGSYNEQFF. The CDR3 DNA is TGCAGCGTGACCACTAGCGGATCCTACAATGAGCAGTTCTTC.

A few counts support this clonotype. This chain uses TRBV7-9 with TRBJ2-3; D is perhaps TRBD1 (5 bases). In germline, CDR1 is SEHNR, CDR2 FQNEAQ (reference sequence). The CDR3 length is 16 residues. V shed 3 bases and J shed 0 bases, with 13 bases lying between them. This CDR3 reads CASSFYSGPSTDTQYF. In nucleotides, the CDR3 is TGTGCCAGCAGCTTTTATTCAGGGCCGAGCACAGATACGCAGTATTTT.

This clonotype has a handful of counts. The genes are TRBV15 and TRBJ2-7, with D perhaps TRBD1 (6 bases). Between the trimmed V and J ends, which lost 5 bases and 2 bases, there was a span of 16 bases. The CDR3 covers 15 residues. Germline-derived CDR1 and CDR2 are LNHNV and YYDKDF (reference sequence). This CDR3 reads CATSPFQGTPYEQYF. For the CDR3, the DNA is TGTGCCACCAGCCCTTTCCAGGGGACGCCCTACGAGCAGTACTTC. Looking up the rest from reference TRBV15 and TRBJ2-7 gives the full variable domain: DAMVIQNPRYQVTQFGKPVTLSCSQTLNHNVMYWYQQKSSQAPKLLFHYYDKDFNNEADTPDNFQSRRPNTSFCFLDIRSPGLGDTAMYLCATSPFQGTPYEQYFGPGTRLTVT.

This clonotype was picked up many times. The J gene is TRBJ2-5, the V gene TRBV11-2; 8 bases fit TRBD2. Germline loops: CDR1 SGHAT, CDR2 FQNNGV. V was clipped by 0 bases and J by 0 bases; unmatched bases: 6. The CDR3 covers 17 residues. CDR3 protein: CASSLDSARGDQETQYF. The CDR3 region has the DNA TGTGCCAGCAGCTTAGATTCTGCGCGGGGGGACCAAGAGACCCAGTACTTC. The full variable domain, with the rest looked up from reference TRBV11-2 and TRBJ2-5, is EAGVAQSPRYKIIEKRQSVAFWCNPISGHATLYWYQQILGQGPKLLIQFQNNGVVDDSQLPKDRFSAERLKGVDSTLKIQPAKLEDSAVYLCASSLDSARGDQETQYFGPGTRLLVL.

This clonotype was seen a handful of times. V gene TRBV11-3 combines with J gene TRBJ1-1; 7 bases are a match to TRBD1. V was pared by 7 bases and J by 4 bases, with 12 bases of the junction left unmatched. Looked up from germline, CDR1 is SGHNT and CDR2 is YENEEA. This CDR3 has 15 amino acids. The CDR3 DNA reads TGTGCCAGCATTCGACACCACAGGGGTAGCACTGAAGCTTTCTTT. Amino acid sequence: CASIRHHRGSTEAFF.

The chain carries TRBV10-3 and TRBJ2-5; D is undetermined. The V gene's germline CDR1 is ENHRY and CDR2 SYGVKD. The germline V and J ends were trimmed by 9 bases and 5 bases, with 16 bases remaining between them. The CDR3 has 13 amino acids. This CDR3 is CAISASTRETQYF. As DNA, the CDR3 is TGTGCCATATCGGCCTCCACCCGCGAGACCCAGTACTTC.

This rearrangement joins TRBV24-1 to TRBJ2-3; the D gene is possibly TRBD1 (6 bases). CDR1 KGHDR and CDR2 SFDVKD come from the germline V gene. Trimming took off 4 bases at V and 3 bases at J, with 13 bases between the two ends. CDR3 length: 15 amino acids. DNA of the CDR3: TGTGCCACCAGTGACGCACAGGGTTGGACAGATACGCAGTATTTT. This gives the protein CATSDAQGWTDTQYF.

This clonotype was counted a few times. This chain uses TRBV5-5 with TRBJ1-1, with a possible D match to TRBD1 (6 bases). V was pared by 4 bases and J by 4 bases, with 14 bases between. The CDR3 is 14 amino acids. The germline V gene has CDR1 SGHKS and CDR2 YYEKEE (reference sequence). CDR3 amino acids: CASSLAQGTTEAFF. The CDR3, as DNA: TGTGCCAGCAGCCTTGCTCAGGGGACCACTGAAGCTTTCTTT. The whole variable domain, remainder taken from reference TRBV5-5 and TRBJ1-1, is DAGVTQSPTHLIKTRGQQVTLRCSPISGHKSVSWYQQVLGQGPQFIFQYYEKEERGRGNFPDRFSARQFPNYSSELNVNALLLGDSALYLCASSLAQGTTEAFFGQGTRLTVV.

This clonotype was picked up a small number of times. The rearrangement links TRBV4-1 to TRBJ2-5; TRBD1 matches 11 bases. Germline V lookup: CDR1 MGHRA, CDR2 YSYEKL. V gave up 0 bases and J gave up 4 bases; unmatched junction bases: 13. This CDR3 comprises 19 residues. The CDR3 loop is CASSQDNGQGAWGGETQYF. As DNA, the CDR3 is TGCGCCAGCAGCCAAGATAATGGACAGGGGGCTTGGGGTGGAGAGACCCAGTACTTC.

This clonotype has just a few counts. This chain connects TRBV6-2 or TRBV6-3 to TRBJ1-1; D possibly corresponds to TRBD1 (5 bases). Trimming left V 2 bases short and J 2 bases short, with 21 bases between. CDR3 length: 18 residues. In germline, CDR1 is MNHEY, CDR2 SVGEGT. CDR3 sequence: CASSYDIDRGGVNTEAFF. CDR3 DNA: TGTGCCAGCAGTTACGATATTGACCGTGGGGGGGTCAACACTGAAGCTTTCTTT.

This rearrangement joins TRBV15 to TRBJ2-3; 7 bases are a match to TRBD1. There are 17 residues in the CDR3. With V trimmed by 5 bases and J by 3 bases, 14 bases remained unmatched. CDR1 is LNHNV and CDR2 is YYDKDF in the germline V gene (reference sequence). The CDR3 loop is CATSSSTTGFITDTQYF. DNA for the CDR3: TGTGCCACCAGCTCCTCAACGACAGGGTTTATTACAGATACGCAGTATTTT.

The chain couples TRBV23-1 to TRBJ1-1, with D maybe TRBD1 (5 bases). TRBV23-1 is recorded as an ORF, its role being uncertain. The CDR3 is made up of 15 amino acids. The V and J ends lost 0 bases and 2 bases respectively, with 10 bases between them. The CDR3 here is CASSQSGGINTEAFF. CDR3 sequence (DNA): TGCGCCAGCAGTCAATCGGGGGGGATAAACACTGAAGCTTTCTTT.

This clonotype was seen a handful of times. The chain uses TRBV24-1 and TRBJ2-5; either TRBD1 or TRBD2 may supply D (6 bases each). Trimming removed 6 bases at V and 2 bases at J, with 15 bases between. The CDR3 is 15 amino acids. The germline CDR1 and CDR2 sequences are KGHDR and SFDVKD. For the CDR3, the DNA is TGTGCCACCAGTCAGGCAGGGGCGGGGCAAGAGACCCAGTACTTC. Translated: CATSQAGAGQETQYF.

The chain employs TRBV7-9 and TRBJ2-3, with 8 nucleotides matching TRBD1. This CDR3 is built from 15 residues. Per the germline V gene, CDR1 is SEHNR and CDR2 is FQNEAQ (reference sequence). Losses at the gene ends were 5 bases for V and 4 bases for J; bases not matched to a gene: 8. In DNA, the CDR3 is TGTGCCAGCAGCCTTAAACAGGGGGTCCCAGATACGCAGTATTTT. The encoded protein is CASSLKQGVPDTQYF.

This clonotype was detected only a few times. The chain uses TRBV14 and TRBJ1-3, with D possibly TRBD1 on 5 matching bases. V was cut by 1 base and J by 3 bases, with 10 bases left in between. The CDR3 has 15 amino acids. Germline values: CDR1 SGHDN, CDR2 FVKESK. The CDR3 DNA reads TGTGCCAGCAGCCAAGTCCGGGGGAGTGGAAACACCATATATTTT. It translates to CASSQVRGSGNTIYF.